Detailed here is one T cell receptor (beta chain). Only in-frame clones appear in the TCRdb table, and some are missing; sequencing was by immunoSEQ multiplex PCR. This table holds almost 200,000 clones, roughly 90% found once. The data are from a study of blood T cell repertoires in COVID-19. V lost 5 bases, J lost 4 bases, and 12 bases stayed unmatched. CDR3 size: 16 residues. Germline loops: CDR1 LNHDA, CDR2 SQIVND (reference sequence). Sequencing input: peripheral blood. This clonotype was sampled from a woman aged 70-85 years with acute or convalescent COVID-19. The genes are TRBV19 and TRBJ2-7, with TRBD2 identical over 9 bases. CDR3 amino acids: CASSPFLTSGSYEQYF. CDR3 nucleotide sequence: TGTGCCAGTAGTCCGTTCCTTACTAGCGGGTCATACGAGCAGTACTTC.